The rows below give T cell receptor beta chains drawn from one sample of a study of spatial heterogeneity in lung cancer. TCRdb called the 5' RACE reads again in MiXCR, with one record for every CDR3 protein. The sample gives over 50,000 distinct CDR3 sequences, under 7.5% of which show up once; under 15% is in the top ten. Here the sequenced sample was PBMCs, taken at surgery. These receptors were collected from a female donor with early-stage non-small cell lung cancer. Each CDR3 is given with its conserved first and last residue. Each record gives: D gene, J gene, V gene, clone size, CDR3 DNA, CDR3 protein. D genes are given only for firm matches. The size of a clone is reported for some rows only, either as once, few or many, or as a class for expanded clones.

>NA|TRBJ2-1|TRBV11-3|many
TGTGCCAGCAGCTTCGGGACTCCGAGGAATGAGCAGTTCTTC
CASSFGTPRNEQFF
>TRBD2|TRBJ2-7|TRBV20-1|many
TGCAGTGCCATACTAGCGGGAGTGTACGAGCAGTACTTC
CSAILAGVYEQYF
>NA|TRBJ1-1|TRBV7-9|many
TGTGCCAGCAGCTTAGCCCGCCCTGACACTGAAGCTTTCTTT
CASSLARPDTEAFF
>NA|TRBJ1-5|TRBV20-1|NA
TGCAGTGCTAGAGCCATACAGGGTTATCAGCCCCAGCATTTT
CSARAIQGYQPQHF
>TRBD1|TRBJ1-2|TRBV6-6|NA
TGTGCCAGCAGTTGGGACAGGGAGGCTTCGCGCTACACCTTC
CASSWDREASRYTF
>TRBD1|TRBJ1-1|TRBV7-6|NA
TGTGCCAGCAGCTTATCTATACGGACAGGGAACACTGAAGCTTTCTTT
CASSLSIRTGNTEAFF
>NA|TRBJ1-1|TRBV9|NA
TGTGCCAGCAGCGTAGCTCTAGACAGCGGATTGAACACTGAAGCTTTCTTT
CASSVALDSGLNTEAFF
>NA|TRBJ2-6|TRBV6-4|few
TGTGCCAGCAGTCCGGGCTTAGTCTCTGGGGCCAACGTCCTGACTTTC
CASSPGLVSGANVLTF
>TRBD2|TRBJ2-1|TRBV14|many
TGTGCCAGCAGCCCGGGACTAGCATCCTACAATGAGCAGTTCTTC
CASSPGLASYNEQFF
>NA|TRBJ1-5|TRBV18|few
TGTGCCAGCTCCACGTCGGGCAATCAGCCCCAGCATTTT
CASSTSGNQPQHF
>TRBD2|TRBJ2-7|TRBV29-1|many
TGCAGCGTTCCAAAGGCTAGCGGGGCCGTTGGTGGGCAGTACTTC
CSVPKASGAVGGQYF
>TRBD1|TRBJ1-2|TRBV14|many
TGTGCCAGCAGCCAAGCCGGGACAGGAGTTATAGGTGGCTACACCTTC
CASSQAGTGVIGGYTF
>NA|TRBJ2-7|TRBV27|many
TGTGCCAGCAGGATTGGGTACGAGCAGTACTTC
CASRIGYEQYF
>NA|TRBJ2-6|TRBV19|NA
TGTGCCAGTAGTAACCGGGACCCAAGGACGGGGGCCAACGTCCTGACTTTC
CASSNRDPRTGANVLTF
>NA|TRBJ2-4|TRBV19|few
TGTGCCAGTAGTCCGAGTCCCGGCCAGAGCATTCAGTACTTC
CASSPSPGQSIQYF
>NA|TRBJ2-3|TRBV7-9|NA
TGTGCCAGCAGCTTAACTCCCGGAGTCCGTGGTACGCAGTATTTT
CASSLTPGVRGTQYF
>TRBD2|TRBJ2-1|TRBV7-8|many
TGTGCCAGCAGCTTAGAACTAGCGGGAGAACGGAAGTTCTTC
CASSLELAGERKFF
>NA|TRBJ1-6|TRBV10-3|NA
TGTGCCTCCCAAGGAATCCGAAGGTCACCCCTCCACTTT
CASQGIRRSPLHF
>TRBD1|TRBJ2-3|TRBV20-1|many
TGCAGTGCCCAGAGGACAGGGGGCACAGATACGCAGTATTTT
CSAQRTGGTDTQYF
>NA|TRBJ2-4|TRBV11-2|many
TGTGCCAGCAGCTTAAGAGGGTCCGGAGCCAAAAACATTCAGTACTTC
CASSLRGSGAKNIQYF
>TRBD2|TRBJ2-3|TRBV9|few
TGTGCCAGCAGCGTGGAGGGAGGGAGCACAGATACGCAGTATTTT
CASSVEGGSTDTQYF
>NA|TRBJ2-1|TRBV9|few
TGTGCCAGCAGCGTAGAGGGTGAGCAGTTCTTC
CASSVEGEQFF
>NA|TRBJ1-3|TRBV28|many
TGTGCCAGCAGTCCCGGACACGGTGGAAACACCATATATTTT
CASSPGHGGNTIYF
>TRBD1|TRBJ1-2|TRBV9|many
TGTGCCAGCAGAAACACCGGGACAGTGCACCATGGCTACACCTTC
CASRNTGTVHHGYTF
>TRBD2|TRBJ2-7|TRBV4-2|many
TGTGCCAGCAGCCAGCCCACTCCCGGGACTAGTGTACCCGAGCAGTACTTC
CASSQPTPGTSVPEQYF
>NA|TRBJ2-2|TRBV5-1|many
TGCGCCAGCAGCTTGAGTATTGGAGGGACCACCGGGGAGCTGTTTTTT
CASSLSIGGTTGELFF
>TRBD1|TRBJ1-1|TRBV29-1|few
TGCAGCGTAGGACAGGGGGGATCTGAAGCTTTCTTT
CSVGQGGSEAFF
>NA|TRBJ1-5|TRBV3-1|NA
TGTGCCAGCAGCCAAGACAGCGCATGGGGCAGCAATCAGCCCCAGCATTTT
CASSQDSAWGSNQPQHF
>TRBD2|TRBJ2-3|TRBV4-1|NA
TGCGCCAGCAGCCAGGCCGGGACTAGCGGTACAGATACGCAGTATTTT
CASSQAGTSGTDTQYF
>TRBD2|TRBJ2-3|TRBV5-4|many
TGTGCCAGCAGTACCCTTATACTAGCGGGGGGCCAGACAGATACGCAGTATTTT
CASSTLILAGGQTDTQYF
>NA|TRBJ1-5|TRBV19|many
TGTGCCAGTCGCAGGACGGTTAGCAATCAGCCCCAGCATTTT
CASRRTVSNQPQHF
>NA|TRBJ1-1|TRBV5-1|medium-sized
TGCGCCAGCCGTATACGGACGAACACTGAAGCTTTCTTT
CASRIRTNTEAFF
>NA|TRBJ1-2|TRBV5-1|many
TGCGCCAGCAGCTGGGAGGGGACACGGTATGGCTACACCTTC
CASSWEGTRYGYTF
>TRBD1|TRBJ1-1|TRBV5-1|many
TGCGCCAGCAGCTTCTATTCGGGGACAGAGATGAACACTGAAGCTTTCTTT
CASSFYSGTEMNTEAFF
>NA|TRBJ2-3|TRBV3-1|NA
TGTGCCAGCAGCCAAGGCCCGGGGACAGATACGCAGTATTTT
CASSQGPGTDTQYF
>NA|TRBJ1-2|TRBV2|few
TGTGCCAGCAGTGATCGGCCAGAGCCGTATGGCTACACCTTC
CASSDRPEPYGYTF
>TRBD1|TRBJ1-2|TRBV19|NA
TGTGCCAGTAGTATCACAGGGGGCAACTATGGCTACACCTTC
CASSITGGNYGYTF
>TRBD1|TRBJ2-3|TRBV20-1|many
TGCAGTGCTAGAGCCGACAGGGGACTTATCACAGATACGCAGTATTTT
CSARADRGLITDTQYF
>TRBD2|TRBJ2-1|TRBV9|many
TGTGCCAGCAGCGTAGCGGGGGGGCCCGCTGAGCAGTTCTTC
CASSVAGGPAEQFF
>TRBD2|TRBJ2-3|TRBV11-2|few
TGTGCCAGCAGCTTAGGGGCTAGCGGGGGCTTCACATATTTT
CASSLGASGGFTYF
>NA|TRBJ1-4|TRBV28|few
TGTGCCAGCAGGGGGCAATCCGAAAAACTGTTTTTT
CASRGQSEKLFF
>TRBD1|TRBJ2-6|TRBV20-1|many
TGCAGTGCTTCGACAGGGCCCTCTGGGGCCAACGTCCTGACTTTC
CSASTGPSGANVLTF
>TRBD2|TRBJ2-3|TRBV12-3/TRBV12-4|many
TGTGCCAGCAGTTTTGTCGGGGGGGGCACAGATACGCAGTATTTT
CASSFVGGGTDTQYF
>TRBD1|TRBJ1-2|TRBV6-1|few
TGTGCCAGCAGTGACCACCCGAGGGGGCGGAACTATGGCTACACCTTC
CASSDHPRGRNYGYTF
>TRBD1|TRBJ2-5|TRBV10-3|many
TGTGCCATCAGTGACCCAGGACAGGGGGAGTTAGGAGAGACCCAGTACTTC
CAISDPGQGELGETQYF
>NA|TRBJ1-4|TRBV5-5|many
TGTGCCGCGGCGAGGGGCATTAATGAAAAACTGTTTTTT
CAAARGINEKLFF
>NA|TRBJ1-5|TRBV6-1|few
TGTGCCAGCAGTGATAGGAATCAGCCCCAGCATTTT
CASSDRNQPQHF
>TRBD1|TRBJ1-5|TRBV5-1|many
TGCGCCAGCAGCTTAGGGACAGGGAATCAGCCCCAGCATTTT
CASSLGTGNQPQHF
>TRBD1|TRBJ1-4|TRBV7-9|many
TGTGCCAGCAGAGGACAGGGTGACGAAAAACTGTTTTTT
CASRGQGDEKLFF
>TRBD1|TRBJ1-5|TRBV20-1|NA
TGCAGTGCTCGTGCGGATGGACAGGGAGTGGGGCAGCCCCAGCATTTT
CSARADGQGVGQPQHF
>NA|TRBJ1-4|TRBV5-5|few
TGTGCCAGCAGCACGCAGGGCCCCGATAGAGAAAAACTGTTTTTT
CASSTQGPDREKLFF
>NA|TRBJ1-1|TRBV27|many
TGTGCCAGCAGACATATGAACACTGAAGCTTTCTTT
CASRHMNTEAFF
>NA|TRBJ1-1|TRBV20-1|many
TGCAGTGCTAGAGATCGCTCGGCAGGAAACACTGAAGCTTTCTTT
CSARDRSAGNTEAFF
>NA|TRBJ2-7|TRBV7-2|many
TGTGCCAGCAGCCTTAGACTCAATTACGAGCAGTACTTC
CASSLRLNYEQYF
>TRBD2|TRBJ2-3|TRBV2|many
TGTGCCAGCAACCTAGCGGGGGTAGGAGATACGCAGTATTTT
CASNLAGVGDTQYF